This note documents a single T cell receptor (beta chain) sequence. This entry is derived from a study of blood T cells in healthy people across ages. After removal of 6 bases from V and 13 bases from J, the junction contained 15 bases not matched to a gene. The CDR3 has 13 residues. CDR1 is DFQATT, CDR2 SNEGSKA, per germline (reference sequence). Primed by a sample-barcoded 5' primer and a J-beta primer mix, a second PCR proceeded for about 6 to 11 cycles. TCRdb reprocessed the 5' RACE reads via MiXCR and lists one record per CDR3 protein. The top ten hold approximately 17% of the sample, which has 850,000 to 1,300,000 distinct CDR3 sequences, 45% seen once.

The sequencing input was blood. The sequence was obtained from an older woman in good health. This chain uses TRBV20-1 with TRBJ2-1; 7 bases align to TRBD2. The CDR3: CSATGLVWETQFF. CDR3 sequence (DNA): TGCAGTGCAACCGGACTAGTTTGGGAGACCCAGTTCTTC.